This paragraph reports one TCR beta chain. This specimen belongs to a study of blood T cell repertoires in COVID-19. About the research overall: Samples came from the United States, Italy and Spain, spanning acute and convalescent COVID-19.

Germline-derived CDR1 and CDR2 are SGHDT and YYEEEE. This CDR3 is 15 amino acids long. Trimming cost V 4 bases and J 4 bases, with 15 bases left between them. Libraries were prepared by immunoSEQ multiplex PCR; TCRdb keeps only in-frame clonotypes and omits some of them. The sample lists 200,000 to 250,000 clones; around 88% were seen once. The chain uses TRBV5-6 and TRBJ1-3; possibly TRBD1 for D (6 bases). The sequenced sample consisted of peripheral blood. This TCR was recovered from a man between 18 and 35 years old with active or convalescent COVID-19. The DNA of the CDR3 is TGTGCCAGCAGCCCCTTCGGGGGGCAAGGAAACACCATATATTTT. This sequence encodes CASSPFGGQGNTIYF.